The 4 T cell receptor beta chains below come from one sample, sequenced in a study of beta chain features in type 1 diabetes. The investigators reverse transcribed all of the isolated RNA, so they sequenced expressed TCRB transcripts. Profiled with immunoSEQ multiplex PCR; TCRdb holds only in-frame clones, not every one. The sample consists of more than 250,000 clones, about 20% of them appearing once. The antigens of these receptors remain unknown. Notes on the study in general: TCRB CDR3 length was moderately but significantly reduced in all four CD4+ subsets of Type 1 diabetes patients.

Material for sequencing was naive CD4+ T cells from blood. These receptors originate from a woman in her thirties or forties with type 1 diabetes.

V is TRBV7-2 and J is TRBJ2-1; 9 positions agree with TRBD2. V trimming: 5 bases; J trimming: 6 bases; junction bases outside the gene matches: 11. Germline assignment: CDR1 SGHTA and CDR2 FQGNSA. The CDR3 sequence is 16 residues long. As DNA, the CDR3 is TGTGCCAGCAGCCCCCCAGGAGTAGCGGGAGTCAATGAGCAGTTCTTC. This translates into CASSPPGVAGVNEQFF.

The gene calls are TRBV6-4 and TRBJ1-2; possibly TRBD1 for D (5 bases). This CDR3 is 12 amino acids long. V was pared by 0 bases and J by 9 bases, with 8 bases between. The germline V gene has CDR1 MRHNA and CDR2 SNTAGT. CDR3 in DNA: TGTGCCAGCAGTGACTCGAAGGGGAGCTACACCTTC. Translated, it gives CASSDSKGSYTF.

Of note for this clone: Different DNA sequences within this sample yield the same CDR3. The rearrangement uses TRBV29-1 and TRBJ2-1; 9 nucleotides agree with TRBD2. The germline V gene encodes CDR1 SQVTM and CDR2 ANQGSEA. V was pared by 4 bases and J by 8 bases, with 3 bases of the junction left unmatched. The CDR3 is 12 amino acids. As DNA, the CDR3 is TGCAGCGTTGGCGGGAGGGTGGATGAGCAGTTCTTC. Residues: CSVGGRVDEQFF.

Only a few counts were recorded for this clone. This chain uses TRBV4-1 with TRBJ1-5; D unresolved. In germline, CDR1 is MGHRA, CDR2 YSYEKL. Trimming left V 4 bases short and J 3 bases short, with 10 bases between. This CDR3 spans 14 amino acids. The CDR3 nucleotides read TGCGCCAGCAGCCGGGCCCGGTCCAATCAGCCCCAGCATTTT. Its translation is CASSRARSNQPQHF.